The 23 T cell receptor beta chains below come from one sample, sequenced in a study of beta chain features in type 1 diabetes. Whole-study findings and limits: TCRB CDR3 length was moderately but significantly reduced in all four CD4+ subsets of Type 1 diabetes patients.

Sequencing targeted expressed TCRB transcripts, as all isolated RNA had been reverse transcribed. Assay used: immunoSEQ multiplex PCR; TCRdb lists only in-frame clones, some missing. There are hundreds of thousands of clones in the sample; over 13% occur only once, and 0.035% to 0.04% lies in the top ten. Their cognate antigens are unknown. The sequencing sample was made of naive CD4+ T cells from blood. The receptor set was obtained from a man aged 18 to 29 with type 1 diabetes.

V and J are TRBV4-3 and TRBJ1-1, with D possibly matching TRBD1 (6 bases). Germline-derived CDR1 and CDR2 are LGHNA and YSLEER. This CDR3 comprises 14 residues. Trimming cost V 4 bases and J 4 bases, with 13 bases left between them. CDR3 sequence reads: CASSREGVGTEAFF. CDR3 bases: TGCGCCAGCAGCCGAGAGGGGGTTGGCACTGAAGCTTTCTTT.

The chain uses TRBV7-9 and TRBJ2-2; D ambiguous. This CDR3 has 14 amino acids. CDR1 and CDR2 from the germline V gene are SEHNR and FQNEAQ (reference sequence). V lost 5 bases to trimming and J lost 2 bases, with 9 bases between them. As DNA, the CDR3 is TGTGCCAGCAGCGGTAGCCTCAACACCGGGGAGCTGTTTTTT. Amino acid sequence: CASSGSLNTGELFF.

The chain links TRBV5-1 to TRBJ2-1; 7 bases line up with TRBD1. From germline, CDR1 is SGHRS and CDR2 YFSETQ. The CDR3 contains 15 residues. The trim removed 6 bases at V and 11 bases at J, leaving 17 bases unmatched. Here the CDR3 DNA reads TGCGCCAGCATAGGGGGCCTTTTATCGCCAATGAAGCAGTTCTTC. Protein product: CASIGGLLSPMKQFF.

This clone turned up a few times. The V call is TRBV7-3, the J call TRBJ1-3; possibly TRBD1 for D (5 bases). The CDR3 contains 15 residues. The germline V gene has CDR1 SGHTA and CDR2 FQGTGA. V dropped 1 base and J dropped 0 bases, with 7 bases sitting between them. Written as DNA, the CDR3 is TGTGCCAGCAGCTTAAGACAGAGCTCTGGAAACACCATATATTTT. It encodes CASSLRQSSGNTIYF.

This clone has just a few counts. The rearrangement uses TRBV12-5 and TRBJ2-3; D is ambiguous. The CDR3 spans 11 residues. The germline V gene encodes CDR1 LGHNT and CDR2 FRNRAP. The V and J ends lost 4 bases and 6 bases respectively, with 5 bases between them. The CDR3 sequence: CASGSMDTQYF. CDR3 DNA sequence: TGTGCTAGTGGTTCTATGGATACGCAGTATTTT.

The gene calls are TRBV7-2 and TRBJ2-1; TRBD2 matches 12 bases. V gave up 1 base and J gave up 5 bases; unmatched junction bases: 6. The CDR3 totals 17 residues. Germline assignment: CDR1 SGHTA and CDR2 FQGNSA. CDR3: CASSLVGTSGPDNEQFF. Written as DNA, the CDR3 is TGTGCCAGCAGCTTAGTGGGGACTAGCGGGCCAGACAATGAGCAGTTCTTC.

The chain links TRBV29-1 to TRBJ2-1; 14 bases agree with TRBD2. This CDR3 comprises 19 residues. The J segment lost 0 bases and the V segment lost 4 bases, leaving 11 bases of the junction unmatched. Germline V gene data show CDR1 as SQVTM and CDR2 as ANQGSEA. The CDR3 sequence: CSVGGTGTSGRDSYNEQFF. CDR3 in DNA: TGCAGCGTTGGGGGGACCGGGACTAGCGGGAGAGACTCCTACAATGAGCAGTTCTTC.

DNA of the CDR3: TGTGCCAGCAGCGTAGATAGCTGGGATAGCGATGAGCAGTTCTTC. This gives the protein CASSVDSWDSDEQFF. The chain employs TRBV9 and TRBJ2-1, with D possibly matching TRBD2 (5 bases). This CDR3 comprises 15 residues. V lost 0 bases to trimming and J lost 8 bases, with 15 bases between them. CDR1 and CDR2 from the germline V gene are SGDLS and YYNGEE.

CDR3 protein: CAWTGTNLAKNIQYF. CDR3 DNA: TGTGCCTGGACTGGGACAAACCTAGCCAAAAACATTCAGTACTTC. The V and J genes are TRBV30 and TRBJ2-4; D perhaps matches TRBD1 (6 bases). With 4 bases removed from V and 0 bases from J, the gap between germline ends came to 13 bases. From germline, CDR1 is GTSNPN and CDR2 SVGIG (reference sequence). CDR3 length: 15 amino acids.

This clone occurred a few times. J is TRBJ1-2 and V is TRBV9; D perhaps matches TRBD1 (5 bases). The CDR3 runs 15 residues. The V and J ends lost 3 bases and 2 bases respectively, with 14 bases between them. The germline gives CDR1 SGDLS, CDR2 YYNGEE. The CDR3 region is CASSATPGRNYGYTF. DNA for the CDR3: TGTGCCAGCAGCGCGACTCCGGGACGGAACTATGGCTACACCTTC.

The chain is built from TRBV28 and TRBJ2-7; 7 bases fit TRBD1. Looked up from germline, CDR1 is MDHEN and CDR2 is SYDVKM. The length of the CDR3 is 15 residues. The ends lost 7 bases at V and 0 bases at J; junction bases unmatched: 9. CDR3 amino acids: CASITGTDVSYEQYF. The CDR3 DNA reads TGTGCCAGCATCACCGGGACAGACGTCTCCTACGAGCAGTACTTC.

This clone was recorded a few times. This sequence joins TRBV19 and TRBJ2-3; D is perhaps TRBD1 (6 bases). The CDR3 contains 14 residues. Trimming cost V 3 bases and J 1 base, with 8 bases left between them. Germline V gene sequence: CDR1 LNHDA, CDR2 SQIVND (reference sequence). The CDR3 here is CASSIYRGTDTQYF. The CDR3 DNA reads TGTGCCAGTAGTATCTACAGGGGCACAGATACGCAGTATTTT.

This chain connects TRBV7-2 to TRBJ2-3, with D possibly being TRBD2 (6 bases). The CDR3 has 13 residues. The germline CDR1 and CDR2 sequences are SGHTA and FQGNSA. V shed 5 bases and J shed 6 bases, with 12 bases lying between them. The chain's CDR3 is CASSPLGLDTQYF. CDR3 bases: TGTGCCAGCAGCCCTCTGGGACTGGATACGCAGTATTTT.

The table lists this clone with a few counts. This chain joins TRBV29-1 and TRBJ2-2; either TRBD1 or TRBD2 may fit D (5 bases each). The CDR3 is made up of 15 amino acids. V was pared by 4 bases and J by 6 bases, with 18 bases between. Germline values: CDR1 SQVTM, CDR2 ANQGSEA. The CDR3 loop is CSVVGPAHHPGELFF. For the CDR3, the DNA is TGCAGCGTTGTGGGACCGGCACATCATCCCGGGGAGCTGTTTTTT.

The rearrangement links TRBV5-1 to TRBJ2-5; TRBD2 matches 13 bases. Germline loops: CDR1 SGHRS, CDR2 YFSETQ. After removal of 0 bases from V and 2 bases from J, the junction contained 4 bases not matched to a gene. CDR3 length: 17 residues. The CDR3 region has the DNA TGCGCCAGCAGCTTGGCTGGGACTAGCGGGATGCAAGAGACCCAGTACTTC. This sequence encodes CASSLAGTSGMQETQYF.

This clone was observed a few times. CDR3 loop: CAWEGRAYEQYF. CDR3 DNA sequence: TGTGCCTGGGAAGGAAGGGCCTACGAGCAGTACTTC. The chain couples TRBV30 to TRBJ2-7, with D uncertain. Germline CDR1 reads GTSNPN; CDR2 reads SVGIG (reference sequence). CDR3 length: 12 amino acids. V lost 5 bases and J 2 bases, leaving 10 bases between the germline ends.

This clone showed up just a few times. The rearrangement uses TRBV2 and TRBJ1-3; 7 nucleotides line up with TRBD1. The V segment lost 3 bases and the J segment 0 bases; nucleotides outside the gene matches: 2. This CDR3 spans 15 amino acids. Germline CDR1 SNHLY, CDR2 FYNNEI. CDR3 nucleotides: TGTGCCAGCAGTGAGACAGGGTTCTCTGGAAACACCATATATTTT. It codes for CASSETGFSGNTIYF. The full variable domain, rest sourced from reference TRBV2 and TRBJ1-3, is EPEVTQTPSHQVTQMGQEVILRCVPISNHLYFYWYRQILGQKVEFLVSFYNNEISEKSEIFDDQFSVERPDGSNFTLKIRSTKLEDSAMYFCASSETGFSGNTIYFGEGSWLTVV.

V and J are TRBV6-5 and TRBJ1-2, with D unclear. This CDR3 is 15 amino acids long. Trimming removed 2 bases from V and 2 bases from J, with 12 bases in between. Germline-derived CDR1 and CDR2 are MNHEY and SVGAGI. The CDR3 protein is CASSYELGTNYGYTF. The CDR3 DNA is TGTGCCAGCAGTTACGAGTTGGGCACAAACTATGGCTACACCTTC.

This clone came up a few times. The rearrangement joins TRBV15 to TRBJ1-5; D may be TRBD1 (6 bases). The CDR3 covers 16 residues. Germline loops: CDR1 LNHNV, CDR2 YYDKDF (reference sequence). The ends were cut back, 1 base at V and 4 bases at J, with 14 bases in the middle. CDR3 bases: TGTGCCACCAGCAGAGGAGGACAGATACTAAATCAGCCCCAGCATTTT. This codes for CATSRGGQILNQPQHF.

Only a few counts were recorded for this clone. V and J are TRBV5-4 and TRBJ1-1, with a weak D call TRBD1 (5 bases). Germline CDR1 SGHNT, CDR2 YYREEE (reference sequence). V lost 3 bases and J lost 1, with 13 bases in between. The CDR3 has 15 residues. CDR3 DNA: TGTGCCAGCAGCTCCACCAGTACAGGGAACACTGAAGCTTTCTTT. It specifies CASSSTSTGNTEAFF.

The chain recombines TRBV6-5 with TRBJ2-5; perhaps D is TRBD1 or TRBD2 (5 bases each). Germline V gene data show CDR1 as MNHEY and CDR2 as SVGAGI. The CDR3 extends over 13 amino acids. The V and J ends lost 2 bases and 7 bases respectively, with 11 bases between them. CDR3 DNA: TGTGCCAGCAGTTACCTTTCAGGGAGGACCCAGTACTTC. Protein sequence: CASSYLSGRTQYF.

This clone was detected only a few times. V is TRBV28 and J is TRBJ2-4, with D tentatively TRBD2 (6 bases). V shed 5 bases and J shed 5 bases, with 16 bases lying between them. CDR3 length: 15 amino acids. CDR1 is MDHEN and CDR2 is SYDVKM in the germline V gene. The CDR3: CASSTRGGTENIQYF. The CDR3 nucleotides are TGTGCCAGCAGTACTCGAGGAGGGACTGAAAACATTCAGTACTTC.

The gene calls are TRBV23-1 and TRBJ1-3; 7 bases are a match to TRBD1. TRBV23-1 has ORF status, its function being uncertain. The ends lost 6 bases at V and 0 bases at J; junction bases unmatched: 11. The CDR3 extends over 17 amino acids. In nucleotides, the CDR3 is TGCGCCAGCAGCTCGATGGAGGGGGCAAACTCTGGAAACACCATATATTTT. It encodes CASSSMEGANSGNTIYF.